This T cell receptor (beta chain) appears in the sequencing data of a study of control samples from healthy donors and cancer patients. The CDR3 extends over 16 amino acids. Germline V gives CDR1 MNHNY, CDR2 SVGAGI (reference sequence). Trimming took off 2 bases at V and 8 bases at J, with 16 bases between the two ends. Sequencing was performed with immunoSEQ multiplex PCR; in TCRdb, only in-frame clones are kept and a portion is missing. The sample yields about 170,000 clones, 85% to 95% seen once. This receptor was identified in a woman under 30 in good health. The source material was blood. This chain uses TRBV6-6 with TRBJ1-6, with D perhaps TRBD1 (5 bases). The CDR3 loop reads CASSYADPRADSPLHF. The DNA for the CDR3 is TGTGCCAGCAGTTACGCGGATCCCAGGGCGGATTCACCCCTCCACTTT.